The clone carrying this T cell receptor beta chain was seen only once. Its antigen is currently unknown. Between the trimmed V and J ends, which lost 1 base and 1 base, there was a span of 16 bases. The CDR3 length is 17 residues. The germline gives CDR1 LGHNT, CDR2 FRNRAP. These data come from a study of glioma-infiltrating T cells after dendritic cell vaccination. The study's findings and limits: Higher TCR clonality did not directly relate to longer survival. Few patients contributed both blood and tumor specimens.

The immunoSEQ assay amplified TCRB CDR3 from up to 2 ug DNA. Primers: 60 V beta forward and 13 J beta reverse. This table comes from immunoSEQ multiplex PCR, and its TCRdb copy is limited to in-frame clones, with some not included. The sample lists about 73,000 clones; over 75% were seen once. This receptor was identified in a human donor with glioblastoma. The chain recombines TRBV12-5 with TRBJ1-1; D is undetermined. The sample was blood, taken before dendritic cell vaccination. The CDR3 DNA reads TGTGCTAGTGGTTTGGGGAAACAGAAACACGGGAACACTGAAGCTTTCTTT. This codes for CASGLGKQKHGNTEAFF.